These 13 T cell receptor beta chains originate from one sample sequenced in a study of memory CD4+ T cells and cytomegalovirus serostatus. The assay was immunoSEQ multiplex PCR, and TCRdb's table has in-frame clones only and misses some. The sample comprises about 44,000 clones, just over 75% of which are singletons, and 1.9% rests with the top ten. The sort gate was single viable CD3+CD4+CD8-CD45RO+ cells for memory CD4+ T cells. The sequenced material came from memory CD4+ T cells from blood. The source of these receptors is an adult in good health and CMV-seronegative.

The table lists this clone with a count of one. The V gene is TRBV5-1, the J gene TRBJ2-5; unclear D gene. Per germline, CDR1 SGHRS and CDR2 YFSETQ. The CDR3 covers 14 residues. V lost 1 base and J 3 bases, leaving 10 bases between the germline ends. The CDR3 is CASSLMGTEETQYF. For the CDR3, the DNA is TGCGCCAGCAGCTTGATGGGTACAGAAGAGACCCAGTACTTC.

The chain combines TRBV12-5 with TRBJ1-4, with 7 bases fitting TRBD1. V lost 6 bases to trimming and J lost 3 bases; unmatched junction nucleotides: 7. The germline CDR1 and CDR2 sequences are LGHNT and FRNRAP. This CDR3 contains 15 residues. For the CDR3, the DNA is TGTGCTAGTGGACTTGGGGACAGTTCTAATGAAAAACTGTTTTTT. It is translated as CASGLGDSSNEKLFF.

The rearrangement joins TRBV15 to TRBJ2-7; 9 positions match TRBD1. The germline CDR1 and CDR2 sequences are LNHNV and YYDKDF (reference sequence). This CDR3 has 15 amino acids. V was clipped by 3 bases and J by 7 bases; unmatched bases: 10. The CDR3 coding sequence is TGTGCCACCAGCAGGGCTGGGACAGGGCATTGGGAGCAGTACTTC. This gives the protein CATSRAGTGHWEQYF.

The rearrangement links TRBV20-1 to TRBJ1-2; D remains ambiguous. The CDR3 spans 11 residues. V was shortened by 0 bases and J by 8 bases, with 7 bases between the two germline ends. In germline, CDR1 is DFQATT, CDR2 SNEGSKA (reference sequence). In DNA, the CDR3 is TGCAGTGCTAGAGATCTGGGGGGCTACACCTTC. This gives the protein CSARDLGGYTF.

This clone was counted once. The rearrangement links TRBV19 to TRBJ1-5, with 9 bases matching TRBD1. The germline V gene has CDR1 LNHDA and CDR2 SQIVND (reference sequence). The CDR3 consists of 15 residues. Trimming cost V 10 bases and J 0 bases; bases outside gene matches: 7. The CDR3 region has the DNA TGTGCCACCCGGGACAGGGTCTATAGCAATCAGCCCCAGCATTTT. Residues: CATRDRVYSNQPQHF. The full variable domain, its missing parts supplied by reference TRBV19 and TRBJ1-5, is DGGITQSPKYLFRKEGQNVTLSCEQNLNHDAMYWYRQDPGQGLRLIYYSQIVNDFQKGDIAEGYSVSREKKESFPLTVTSAQKNPTAFYLCATRDRVYSNQPQHFGDGTRLSIL.

This clone was observed a handful of times. CDR3 in amino acids: CASSEFYQETQYF. The CDR3 DNA sequence: TGTGCCAGCAGTGAATTTTACCAAGAGACCCAGTACTTC. The chain uses TRBV6-1 and TRBJ2-5; D is unresolved. CDR1 MNHNS and CDR2 SASEGT come from the germline V gene. This CDR3 comprises 13 residues. V was pared by 2 bases and J by 0 bases, with 4 bases between.

V and J are TRBV5-8 and TRBJ1-4; weak D call: TRBD1 (6 bases). Germline V gene data show CDR1 as SGHTS and CDR2 as YDEGEE. There are 16 residues in the CDR3. Between the trimmed V and J ends, which lost 1 base and 7 bases, there was a span of 17 bases. This chain's CDR3 is CASSLQRDRRGEKLFF. The DNA for the CDR3 is TGTGCCAGCAGCTTGCAGCGAGACAGGAGGGGTGAAAAACTGTTTTTT.

The table lists this clone with a few counts. The rearrangement links TRBV6-5 to TRBJ1-1; D gene ambiguous. There are 13 residues in the CDR3. Germline V lookup: CDR1 MNHEY, CDR2 SVGAGI. Trimming left V 5 bases short and J 1 base short, with 8 bases between. CDR3 residues: CASSATQNTEAFF. The DNA of the CDR3 is TGTGCCAGCAGTGCGACGCAGAACACTGAAGCTTTCTTT.

The chain carries TRBV15 and TRBJ2-7; D assignment may be TRBD1 or TRBD2 (5 bases each). The CDR3 covers 16 residues. Per the germline V gene, CDR1 is LNHNV and CDR2 is YYDKDF (reference sequence). V lost 3 bases, J lost 2 bases, and 17 bases lay in between. CDR3 region: CATSRDQRWGTYEQYF. The CDR3 nucleotides are TGTGCCACCAGCAGGGATCAGCGTTGGGGGACCTACGAGCAGTACTTC.

The V call is TRBV5-1, the J call TRBJ2-1; D gene ambiguous. CDR3 length: 14 amino acids. The V end was cut by 4 bases, the J end by 0 bases, with 8 bases between. Germline CDR1 is SGHRS and CDR2 is YFSETQ. In nucleotides, the CDR3 is TGCGCCAGCAGCGTGGTTGGCTCCTACAATGAGCAGTTCTTC. Protein sequence: CASSVVGSYNEQFF.

This clone was recorded once. The J gene is TRBJ2-1, the V gene TRBV6-1; the D is unclear. Germline CDR1 is MNHNS and CDR2 is SASEGT. The CDR3 spans 12 residues. The V end was cut by 1 base, the J end by 12 bases, with 10 bases between. CDR3: CASSEDAVGQFF. In nucleotides, the CDR3 is TGTGCCAGCAGTGAAGACGCGGTGGGGCAGTTCTTC.

This rearrangement joins TRBV30 to TRBJ2-7; D unresolved. Looked up from germline, CDR1 is GTSNPN and CDR2 is SVGIG (reference sequence). The V end lost 5 bases, the J end lost 3 bases, and 8 bases lay between the germline ends. This CDR3 region has 11 residues. The DNA for the CDR3 is TGTGCCTGGGGCTCCTTCTACGAGCAGTACTTC. This translates into CAWGSFYEQYF. The complete variable domain, with remaining parts taken from reference TRBV30 and TRBJ2-7, reads SQTIHQWPATLVQPVGSPLSLECTVEGTSNPNLYWYRQAAGRGLQLLFYSVGIGQISSEVPQNLSASRPQDRQFILSSKKLLLSDSGFYLCAWGSFYEQYFGPGTRLTVT.

The V gene is TRBV2, the J gene TRBJ2-1, with TRBD1 matching 9 bases. Per germline, CDR1 SNHLY and CDR2 FYNNEI. The V gene end was trimmed by 0 bases and the J gene end by 4 bases; junction bases not matched to a gene: 10. This CDR3 has 18 residues. CDR3 in DNA: TGTGCCAGCAGTGAAGCGGCGGGACAGGGAATGGGGTACAATGAGCAGTTCTTC. Amino acid sequence: CASSEAAGQGMGYNEQFF.